The next 13 T cell receptor beta chains were all read from a single sample in a study of T cell repertoires in cytomegalovirus infection (dated 2019 in TCRdb). No cognate antigen is known for these TCRs. This specimen's treatment or condition label, interpreted: in vitro stimulation with specific CMV peptide epitopes to enrich CMV-specific T cells. The instrument was an Illumina HiSeq 1500. TCRdb trimmed public reads at Q25 via fastp, called clones via MiXCR and kept in-frame beta chains. Records with the same CDR3 protein are collapsed into one entry carrying the most frequent genes and DNA. In this sample the table shows hundreds of thousands of distinct CDR3 sequences, roughly 30% of which occur a single time. Jointly, the top ten make up about 14% of the sample. This sample comprised cultured CD8+ T cells from PBMCs, obtained from culture after CMV antigen stimulation. The receptor source for this set is a human donor in good health (CMV status not recorded). Some clones in this sample may be carry-over from other donors' samples.

At least ten counts were recorded for this clonotype. The chain is built from TRBV19 and TRBJ2-1; perhaps TRBD2 as D (6 bases). Germline V CDR1 and CDR2: LNHDA, SQIVND (reference sequence). The V gene lost 9 bases and the J gene lost 4 bases, with 13 bases spanning the gap. The CDR3 consists of 13 residues. The CDR3: CASSMGLYNEQFF. In nucleotides, the CDR3 is TGTGCCAGCAGCATGGGACTTTACAATGAGCAGTTCTTC.

Regarding this clonotype: A junction end diverges from the germline sequence, so it may reflect a read error. The V gene is TRBV6-2 or TRBV6-3, the J gene TRBJ2-7, with no clear D. The CDR3 totals 12 residues. CDR1 MNHEY and CDR2 SVGEGT come from the germline V gene. The CDR3 reads CANSYSTIFEYF. CDR3 bases: TGTGCCAACAGTTACTCGACCATTTTTGAGTACTTC.

This rearrangement joins TRBV28 to TRBJ2-1; 8 nucleotides align to TRBD2. V was pared by 6 bases and J by 0 bases, with 13 bases of the junction left unmatched. The germline CDR1 and CDR2 sequences are MDHEN and SYDVKM. This CDR3 has 18 residues. CDR3 DNA: TGTGCCAGCAGCCGAGCTCCAGCGGGGGTGTACTCCTACAATGAGCAGTTCTTC. Its translation is CASSRAPAGVYSYNEQFF.

This clonotype was detected a few times. The V gene is TRBV7-6, the J gene TRBJ2-1; 9 bases match TRBD1. Losses at the gene ends were 5 bases for V and 8 bases for J; bases not matched to a gene: 10. The CDR3 is 15 residues long. Germline CDR1 and CDR2: SGHVS and FNYEAQ. This CDR3 reads CASSLRGQGGDEQFF. CDR3 DNA sequence: TGTGCCAGCAGCCTCCGGGGACAGGGTGGGGATGAGCAGTTCTTC.

The chain employs TRBV19 and TRBJ1-2, with D hard to call. The length of the CDR3 is 14 residues. Germline V CDR1 and CDR2: LNHDA, SQIVND (reference sequence). The V end lost 3 bases, the J end lost 5 bases, and 13 bases lay between the germline ends. This chain's CDR3 is CASSISGETYGYTF. The CDR3 DNA sequence: TGTGCCAGTAGTATTTCCGGGGAAACGTATGGCTACACCTTC. Using reference TRBV19 and TRBJ1-2 for the parts outside the CDR3, the full variable domain is DGGITQSPKYLFRKEGQNVTLSCEQNLNHDAMYWYRQDPGQGLRLIYYSQIVNDFQKGDIAEGYSVSREKKESFPLTVTSAQKNPTAFYLCASSISGETYGYTFGSGTRLTVV.

CDR3 sequence reads: CASSQRGAGPDTQYF. In nucleotides, the CDR3 is TGTGCCAGCAGTCAGCGGGGGGCGGGCCCAGATACGCAGTATTTT. The gene calls are TRBV6-6 and TRBJ2-3, with TRBD2 identical over 9 bases. V lost 5 bases and J lost 4; bases outside the gene matches: 7. Germline CDR1 MNHNY, CDR2 SVGAGI (reference sequence). This CDR3 is built from 15 residues.

V and J are TRBV6-5 and TRBJ2-7; no reliable D call. Germline V CDR1 and CDR2: MNHEY, SVGAGI. The V end lost 8 bases, the J end lost 5 bases, and 16 bases lay between the germline ends. This CDR3 has 13 residues. Written as DNA, the CDR3 is TGTGCCAGCTCAGTTCTCCCTTATGACGAGCAGTACTTC. Protein product: CASSVLPYDEQYF.

The V call is TRBV7-8, the J call TRBJ2-7, with unresolved D. CDR1 and CDR2 (germline): SGHVS, FQNEAQ. V shed 0 bases and J shed 3 bases, with 15 bases lying between them. This CDR3 is built from 16 residues. Written as DNA, the CDR3 is TGTGCCAGCAGCTTAGCGCGGTGGGGTCCCAGCTACGAGCAGTACGTC. This sequence encodes CASSLARWGPSYEQYV.

This sequence joins TRBV6-2 or TRBV6-3 and TRBJ2-7; D unclear. Germline CDR1 and CDR2: MNHEY and SVGEGT. The CDR3 contains 13 residues. V was shortened by 5 bases and J by 2 bases, with 10 bases between the two germline ends. The CDR3 nucleotides are TGTGCCAGCAGTCCAAGTCTCACCTACGAGCAGTACGTC. Translation gives CASSPSLTYEQYV.

V and J are TRBV7-4 and TRBJ2-7; a possible D gene is TRBD2 (6 bases). Trimming removed 6 bases at V and 4 bases at J, with 31 bases between. CDR3 length equals 19 residues. Germline V gene lookup returns CDR1 SGHVT and CDR2 SQSDAQ. CDR3 nucleotides: TGTGCCAGCAGGACCCCGGGGGTGGGGGGATCTTCACCCGGGTACGAGCAGTACTTC. This sequence encodes CASRTPGVGGSSPGYEQYF.

The chain uses TRBV11-3 and TRBJ2-5; 13 bases map to TRBD2. CDR1 is SGHNT and CDR2 is YENEEA in the germline V gene. The CDR3 is 18 amino acids. V lost 5 bases to trimming and J lost 0 bases; unmatched junction nucleotides: 9. In DNA, the CDR3 is TGTGCCAGCAGCCCACGGACTAGCGGGGGCCGATACCAAGAGACCCAGTACTTC. This codes for CASSPRTSGGRYQETQYF.

In its sample, this clonotype was seen a few times. The genes are TRBV20-1 and TRBJ2-7; TRBD1 might be the D (6 bases). The CDR3 contains 12 residues. Germline CDR1 and CDR2: DFQATT and SNEGSKA (reference sequence). The V end lost 3 bases, the J end lost 3 bases, and 9 bases lay between the germline ends. CDR3 coding DNA: TGCAGTGCTAGGGGACAAAGCTACGAGCAGTACTTC. Amino acid sequence: CSARGQSYEQYF.

In this sample, this clonotype turned up a few times. The chain uses TRBV5-1 and TRBJ2-1, with 9 bases fitting TRBD2. The V and J ends lost 4 bases and 5 bases, in that order; junction bases with no gene match: 13. CDR3 length: 17 residues. Germline assignment: CDR1 SGHRS and CDR2 YFSETQ. This CDR3 reads CASSPHLAGWGDNEQFF. The CDR3 bases are TGCGCCAGCAGCCCGCATCTAGCGGGGTGGGGGGACAATGAGCAGTTCTTC.